A single sample is the source of the 27 T cell receptor beta chains below, sequenced in a study of B cell selection in AIRE deficiency. The sorted conventional CD4 T cells were gated as CD4+CD127+. Data came from immunoSEQ multiplex PCR; TCRdb stores just in-frame clones and leaves some out. The data hold tens of thousands of clones, with 95% to 98% observed a single time. Sequencing was performed on CD4+CD127+ conventional T cells sorted from PBMCs. The receptors here all came from a human donor in good health.

The V call is TRBV9, the J call TRBJ2-1, with TRBD2 identical over 11 bases. CDR1 is SGDLS, CDR2 YYNGEE, per germline. The trim removed 4 bases at V and 3 bases at J, leaving 3 bases unmatched. The CDR3 length is 15 residues. Written as DNA, the CDR3 is TGTGCCAGCAGCCCTGGGACTAGCGGCTACAATGAGCAGTTCTTC. Amino acid sequence: CASSPGTSGYNEQFF.

The rearrangement uses TRBV30 and TRBJ2-7; D gene ambiguous. V lost 1 base, J lost 2 bases, and 6 bases lay in between. CDR3 length: 12 amino acids. CDR1 and CDR2 (germline): GTSNPN, SVGIG (reference sequence). CDR3 sequence: CAWSGLTYEQYF. The DNA of the CDR3 is TGTGCCTGGAGTGGGCTAACCTACGAGCAGTACTTC.

The V and J genes are TRBV2 and TRBJ1-4, with TRBD1 identical over 8 bases. The V segment lost 7 bases and the J segment 10 bases; nucleotides outside the gene matches: 5. This CDR3 contains 12 residues. In germline, CDR1 is SNHLY, CDR2 FYNNEI. In DNA, the CDR3 is TGTGCCAGCACCGCTACAGGGGGAAAACTGTTTTTT. Translated, it gives CASTATGGKLFF.

The sample holds one count of this clone. This sequence joins TRBV6-6 and TRBJ2-7, with TRBD1 identical over 12 bases. The CDR3 spans 15 residues. Germline assignment: CDR1 MNHNY and CDR2 SVGAGI (reference sequence). Unmatched junction bases numbered 9, after V lost 7 bases and J lost 5 bases. In DNA, the CDR3 is TGTGCCAGCACCCTTTGGGACAGGGGGCCGCACGAGCAGTACTTC. It is translated as CASTLWDRGPHEQYF.

The chain links TRBV5-1 to TRBJ2-1, with D perhaps matching TRBD1 (5 bases). Looked up from germline, CDR1 is SGHRS and CDR2 is YFSETQ. This CDR3 comprises 12 residues. V lost 0 bases to trimming and J lost 7 bases, with 5 bases between them. DNA for the CDR3: TGCGCCAGCAGCTTGGAGGGGAATGAGCAGTTCTTC. Translated: CASSLEGNEQFF. The full variable domain, completed using reference TRBV5-1 and TRBJ2-1, is KAGVTQTPRYLIKTRGQQVTLSCSPISGHRSVSWYQQTPGQGLQFLFEYFSETQRNKGNFPGRFSGRQFSNSRSEMNVSTLELGDSALYLCASSLEGNEQFFGPGTRLTVL.

J is TRBJ2-1 and V is TRBV21-1; the DNA was not used to check the table's D call, TRBD2. TRBV21-1 is given as a pseudogene. This CDR3 comprises 18 residues. CDR3 protein: CASSTRDLAWSSYNEQFF. The CDR3 DNA follows: TGTGCCAGCAGCACCCGGGACCTAGCGTGGAGCTCCTACAATGAGCAGTTCTTC.

The chain carries TRBV29-1 and TRBJ2-4; 7 bases fit TRBD1. J was trimmed by 5 bases and V by 4 bases; bases with no gene match: 2. Germline assignment: CDR1 SQVTM and CDR2 ANQGSEA. This CDR3 region has 12 residues. CDR3 in DNA: TGCAGCGTTGTACAGGGGCAAAACATTCAGTACTTC. This codes for CSVVQGQNIQYF.

The chain couples TRBV5-6 to TRBJ2-7; TRBD1 agrees at 10 bases. Germline trimming cut 4 bases from V and 4 bases from J; bases unmatched to any gene: 8. The CDR3 runs to 15 residues. Germline assignment: CDR1 SGHDT and CDR2 YYEEEE. For the CDR3, the DNA is TGTGCCAGCAGCACGCCCCCGGGACAGGGGTACGAGCAGTACTTC. Translated: CASSTPPGQGYEQYF.

The chain has TRBV27 and TRBJ2-7, with TRBD2 identical over 9 bases. V shed 9 bases and J 4 bases; nucleotides not matched to a gene: 7. Looked up from germline, CDR1 is MNHEY and CDR2 is SMNVEV (reference sequence). This CDR3 is 13 amino acids long. The CDR3 nucleotides read TGTGCCAGTGGGGAGCGGGAGGATTACGAGCAGTACTTC. It yields the protein CASGEREDYEQYF.

This chain uses TRBV28 with TRBJ2-5; 7 bases align to TRBD2. CDR3 length: 15 residues. Trimming removed 10 bases from V and 2 bases from J; junction bases left unmatched: 13. Looked up from germline, CDR1 is MDHEN and CDR2 is SYDVKM. CDR3 coding DNA: TGTGCCACCTCGACTAGCCCGGAGCAACAAGAGACCCAGTACTTC. This sequence encodes CATSTSPEQQETQYF.

V gene TRBV28 combines with J gene TRBJ2-3; 9 bases agree with TRBD2. The V gene's germline CDR1 is MDHEN and CDR2 SYDVKM. Trimming at V came to 6 bases and at J to 3 bases, leaving 7 bases not matched to a gene. CDR3 length equals 15 residues. The CDR3 loop reads CASRQERGVTDTQYF. CDR3 DNA sequence: TGTGCCAGCAGACAAGAGCGGGGGGTGACAGATACGCAGTATTTT. Full variable domain (remainder filled in from reference TRBV28 and TRBJ2-3): DVKVTQSSRYLVKRTGEKVFLECVQDMDHENMFWYRQDPGLGLRLIYFSYDVKMKEKGDIPEGYSVSREKKERFSLILESASTNQTSMYLCASRQERGVTDTQYFGPGTRLTVL.

The chain carries TRBV7-9 and TRBJ2-2; D perhaps matches TRBD2 (6 bases). The V gene's germline CDR1 is SEHNR and CDR2 FQNEAQ (reference sequence). V lost 5 bases and J 0 bases, leaving 16 bases between the germline ends. The CDR3 length is 17 residues. The CDR3 nucleotides read TGTGCCAGCAGCGGTAAAGAGGGCGGGACGAACACCGGGGAGCTGTTTTTT. This sequence encodes CASSGKEGGTNTGELFF. Full variable domain (rest looked up from reference TRBV7-9 and TRBJ2-2): DTGVSQNPRHKITKRGQNVTFRCDPISEHNRLYWYRQTLGQGPEFLTYFQNEAQLEKSRLLSDRFSAERPKGSFSTLEIQRTEQGDSAMYLCASSGKEGGTNTGELFFGEGSRLTVL.

The chain employs TRBV6-4 and TRBJ2-7; D is possibly TRBD2 (6 bases). Germline loops: CDR1 MRHNA, CDR2 SNTAGT. The length of the CDR3 is 15 residues. The V and J ends lost 3 bases and 0 bases respectively, with 12 bases between them. The CDR3: CASSEMAGPSYEQYF. In DNA, the CDR3 is TGTGCCAGCAGTGAGATGGCGGGGCCCTCCTACGAGCAGTACTTC.

J is TRBJ2-5 and V is TRBV5-1; TRBD1 is a possible D gene (6 bases). V lost 7 bases to trimming and J lost 1 base, with 14 bases between them. Germline V CDR1 and CDR2: SGHRS, YFSETQ. The CDR3 is made up of 14 amino acids. For the CDR3, the DNA is TGCGCCAGCGGTCGAGGGGGATTCCAAGAGACCCAGTACTTC. Amino acid sequence: CASGRGGFQETQYF.

This clone was recorded once. The chain uses TRBV28 and TRBJ1-1; tentative D call: TRBD1 (5 bases). CDR1 is MDHEN, CDR2 SYDVKM, per germline. The CDR3 covers 12 residues. V was shortened by 7 bases and J by 6 bases, with 12 bases between the two germline ends. This CDR3 reads CASKSRGAEAFF. The CDR3 DNA follows: TGTGCCAGCAAAAGTAGGGGCGCTGAAGCTTTCTTT.

The V and J genes are TRBV5-1 and TRBJ2-7; 9 positions match TRBD1. The CDR3 runs 15 residues. The V gene end was trimmed by 1 base and the J gene end by 6 bases; junction bases not matched to a gene: 8. The germline CDR1 and CDR2 sequences are SGHRS and YFSETQ. The CDR3 bases are TGCGCCAGCAGCTTGTACGGGACAGGGACCAGCGAGCAGTACTTC. Amino acids: CASSLYGTGTSEQYF.

The chain recombines TRBV28 with TRBJ2-1, with 9 bases fitting TRBD2. The CDR3 is 15 residues long. Germline values: CDR1 MDHEN, CDR2 SYDVKM. Trimming took 4 bases from V and 3 from J; bases not matched to a gene: 4. CDR3 residues: CASSSSAGGYNEQFF. In nucleotides, the CDR3 is TGTGCCAGCAGTTCCTCAGCGGGAGGCTACAATGAGCAGTTCTTC.

The CDR3 here is CASSPTPDRVGGYTF. Here the CDR3 DNA reads TGCGCCAGCAGCCCTACGCCCGACAGGGTGGGTGGCTACACCTTC. This chain connects TRBV5-1 to TRBJ1-2; 7 bases are shared with TRBD1. The CDR3 has 15 residues. The ends lost 4 bases at V and 7 bases at J; junction bases unmatched: 13. Germline V gene lookup returns CDR1 SGHRS and CDR2 YFSETQ. Full variable domain (missing parts from reference TRBV5-1 and TRBJ1-2): KAGVTQTPRYLIKTRGQQVTLSCSPISGHRSVSWYQQTPGQGLQFLFEYFSETQRNKGNFPGRFSGRQFSNSRSEMNVSTLELGDSALYLCASSPTPDRVGGYTFGSGTRLTVV.

The J gene is TRBJ2-7, the V gene TRBV6-1; 11 bases are shared with TRBD2. The V and J ends lost 7 bases and 3 bases, in that order; junction bases with no gene match: 5. The germline CDR1 and CDR2 sequences are MNHNS and SASEGT. CDR3 length: 14 amino acids. CDR3 protein: CASTRLAGNYEQYF. In DNA, the CDR3 is TGTGCCAGCACTCGACTAGCGGGAAACTACGAGCAGTACTTC.

This chain uses TRBV11-3 with TRBJ2-3; no reliable D call. Trimming left V 3 bases short and J 2 bases short, with 12 bases between. The germline CDR1 and CDR2 sequences are SGHNT and YENEEA. This CDR3 is built from 15 residues. The CDR3 DNA sequence: TGTGCCAGCAGCTTGGGCGTGCAGCTCACAGATACGCAGTATTTT. The encoded protein is CASSLGVQLTDTQYF.

The chain combines TRBV28 with TRBJ1-5, with 8 nucleotides matching TRBD1. The CDR3 runs to 15 residues. Germline CDR1 and CDR2: MDHEN and SYDVKM. Trimming removed 4 bases from V and 7 bases from J; junction bases left unmatched: 9. The CDR3 coding sequence is TGTGCCAGCAGTTCGGGACAGGTTGATGGACAGCCCCAGCATTTT. This codes for CASSSGQVDGQPQHF.

CDR3 loop: CATIYEQYF. In nucleotides, the CDR3 is TGCGCCACTATATACGAGCAGTACTTC. V and J are TRBV10-1 and TRBJ2-7; no definite D call. Trimming took off 10 bases at V and 4 bases at J, with 5 bases between the two ends. There are 9 residues in the CDR3. CDR1 and CDR2 from the germline V gene are WNHNN and SYGVQD (reference sequence).

The V gene is TRBV27, the J gene TRBJ2-6; tentatively, D is TRBD1 (6 bases). The germline V gene encodes CDR1 MNHEY and CDR2 SMNVEV (reference sequence). V shed 7 bases and J shed 0 bases, with 25 bases lying between them. This CDR3 is built from 20 residues. CDR3 bases: TGTGCCAGCACCCTGCGGCAGGGGCTTACCTACAACTCTGGGGCCAACGTCCTGACTTTC. It encodes CASTLRQGLTYNSGANVLTF.

The chain recombines TRBV7-9 with TRBJ2-2, with D tentatively TRBD1 (6 bases). Germline values: CDR1 SEHNR, CDR2 FQNEAQ (reference sequence). Trimming shortened V by 4 bases and J by 6 bases, and 9 bases separated the two germline ends. This CDR3 comprises 13 residues. CDR3 nucleotides: TGTGCCAGCAGCTCGGACAGCCCCGGGGAGCTGTTTTTT. It encodes CASSSDSPGELFF.

This clone has only a few counts. The rearrangement uses TRBV4-1 and TRBJ1-5; D gene uncertain. This CDR3 region has 13 residues. Germline CDR1 MGHRA, CDR2 YSYEKL. V was cut by 1 base and J by 6 bases, with 7 bases left in between. The CDR3 loop is CASSQVFAQPQHF. DNA for the CDR3: TGCGCCAGCAGCCAAGTCTTTGCTCAGCCCCAGCATTTT.

The rearrangement joins TRBV5-1 to TRBJ2-5; 7 bases align to TRBD2. Losses at the gene ends were 5 bases for V and 5 bases for J; bases not matched to a gene: 6. The CDR3 extends over 13 amino acids. The germline V gene encodes CDR1 SGHRS and CDR2 YFSETQ. The CDR3 DNA reads TGCGCCAGCAGGGGACTACAACGGGAGACCCAGTACTTC. Amino acid sequence: CASRGLQRETQYF. Looking up the rest from reference TRBV5-1 and TRBJ2-5 gives the full variable domain: KAGVTQTPRYLIKTRGQQVTLSCSPISGHRSVSWYQQTPGQGLQFLFEYFSETQRNKGNFPGRFSGRQFSNSRSEMNVSTLELGDSALYLCASRGLQRETQYFGPGTRLLVL.

The chain links TRBV5-8 to TRBJ1-6; D is perhaps TRBD1 (6 bases). V lost 4 bases and J lost 8, with 10 bases in between. The CDR3 extends over 13 amino acids. Germline V gives CDR1 SGHTS, CDR2 YDEGEE. Here the CDR3 reads CASSGDKDSPLHF. The DNA of the CDR3 is TGTGCCAGCAGCGGGGACAAGGATTCACCCCTCCACTTT.